These 13 T cell receptor beta chains originate from one sample sequenced in a study of CD8+CD57+ T cells in acquired aplastic anemia. Both TCR beta VDJ combination and CDR3 sequence profiling were carried out. Genomic DNA was the template for this profiling. TCRdb redid the calling of the reads with MiXCR, one entry per CDR3 protein. Of roughly 130,000 distinct CDR3 sequences listed, about 48% are singletons. The material sequenced was sorted CD4+, CD8+, or CD8+CD57+ T cells (not recorded which) from PBMCs. Receptors originate from a human donor in good health, serving as a control.

This clonotype was recorded many times. This chain joins TRBV6-1 and TRBJ2-1, with 12 bases fitting TRBD2. The junction had 10 bases not matched to a gene; V was cut back by 5 bases and J by 5 bases. The CDR3 spans 17 residues. Germline values: CDR1 MNHNS, CDR2 SASEGT. CDR3 bases: TGTGCCAGCAGTACCCAACTAGCGGGGGGAAAAGACAATGAGCAGTTCTTC. Its protein product is CASSTQLAGGKDNEQFF.

This chain connects TRBV5-1 to TRBJ1-2; TRBD1 matches 12 bases. Germline lookup yields CDR1 SGHRS and CDR2 YFSETQ. The CDR3 is 16 amino acids. Trimming cost V 0 bases and J 4 bases; bases outside gene matches: 4. This CDR3 is CASSLDGTGGLYGYTF. For the CDR3, the DNA is TGCGCCAGCAGCTTGGATGGGACAGGGGGCCTCTATGGCTACACCTTC.

The V gene is TRBV10-3, the J gene TRBJ2-3; 9 bases line up with TRBD1. The V gene's germline CDR1 is ENHRY and CDR2 SYGVKD. This CDR3 region has 16 residues. Trimming at V came to 4 bases and at J to 1 base, leaving 6 bases not matched to a gene. CDR3 amino acids: CAISGQGGAGTDTQYF. In DNA, the CDR3 is TGTGCCATCAGTGGACAGGGGGGGGCAGGCACAGATACGCAGTATTTT.

This clonotype was seen at least ten times. The rearrangement joins TRBV3-1 to TRBJ2-1; D unresolved. Looked up from germline, CDR1 is LGHDT and CDR2 is YNNKEL (reference sequence). Trimming stripped 0 bases from V and 14 bases from J, with 11 bases between. This CDR3 has 12 residues. CDR3 coding DNA: TGTGCCAGCAGCCAAGAATGGGGATGGGAGTTCTTC. Its protein is CASSQEWGWEFF.

As regards this clonotype: Germline is not matched at one junction end, which may reflect a read error. The chain carries TRBV7-2 and TRBJ2-7; D is unresolved. The CDR3 consists of 12 residues. Germline V gives CDR1 SGHTA, CDR2 FQGNSA. The CDR3 bases are TGTGCCACCAGCTCCAGAGACTACGAGCAGTACTTC. This encodes CATSSRDYEQYF.

The V call is TRBV24-1, the J call TRBJ2-2; 9 bases match TRBD1. CDR1 KGHDR and CDR2 SFDVKD come from the germline V gene. Unmatched junction bases numbered 9, after V lost 4 bases and J lost 7 bases. The CDR3 runs 16 residues. CDR3 region: CATSDPGTGRNGELFF. Here the CDR3 DNA reads TGTGCCACCAGTGACCCCGGGACAGGGAGGAACGGGGAGCTGTTTTTT.

This chain links TRBV10-3 with TRBJ1-2; tentative D call: TRBD1 (5 bases). This CDR3 spans 12 amino acids. CDR1 is ENHRY, CDR2 SYGVKD, per germline. V lost 10 bases to trimming and J lost 4 bases, with 13 bases between them. The CDR3 region has the DNA TGTGCCAGCACAGGCTTAAGCTATGGCTACACCTTC. The encoded protein is CASTGLSYGYTF.

The chain links TRBV2 to TRBJ2-5; D possibly uses TRBD1 or TRBD2 (5 bases each). The CDR3 spans 13 residues. V was pared by 5 bases and J by 1 base, with 8 bases between. Germline V gene lookup returns CDR1 SNHLY and CDR2 FYNNEI. The CDR3 sequence: CASSWDGQETQYF. In DNA, the CDR3 is TGTGCCAGCAGTTGGGACGGCCAAGAGACCCAGTACTTC.

This clonotype was counted ten times or more. The chain recombines TRBV7-9 with TRBJ2-1; the match to TRBD2 covers 12 bases. Germline lookup yields CDR1 SEHNR and CDR2 FQNEAQ (reference sequence). The CDR3 runs to 15 residues. Trimming at V came to 1 base and at J to 8 bases, leaving 3 bases not matched to a gene. CDR3 bases: TGTGCCAGCAGCTTAGGACTAGCGGGGGCCGATGAGCAGTTCTTC. It yields the protein CASSLGLAGADEQFF.

This clonotype is a singleton in its sample. V and J are TRBV19 and TRBJ2-1; 8 positions match TRBD2. Germline CDR1 reads LNHDA; CDR2 reads SQIVND (reference sequence). This CDR3 contains 15 residues. V was pared by 6 bases and J by 5 bases, with 9 bases of the junction left unmatched. CDR3: CASSPRRGANNEQFF. The CDR3 DNA reads TGTGCCAGTAGCCCACGGCGGGGGGCGAACAATGAGCAGTTCTTC.

Worth noting for this clonotype: At one end, the junction sequence differs from germline, possibly due to a read error. The chain links TRBV29-1 to TRBJ2-1; 7 nucleotides agree with TRBD2. Germline V gene lookup returns CDR1 SQVTM and CDR2 ANQGSEA. There are 14 residues in the CDR3. The chain's CDR3 is CSVPRDYLRNGQFF. The CDR3 coding sequence is TGCAGCGTCCCCCGGGACTATCTAAGGAATGGGCAGTTCTTC.

The J gene is TRBJ1-2, the V gene TRBV5-1; no clear D gene. This CDR3 comprises 14 residues. V shed 1 base and J shed 8 bases, with 15 bases lying between them. Germline lookup yields CDR1 SGHRS and CDR2 YFSETQ. CDR3 DNA: TGCGCCAGCAGCTTGAACACCGGGATGGGCGGCTACACCTTC. It specifies CASSLNTGMGGYTF.

This clonotype was found a few times. The J gene is TRBJ2-1, the V gene TRBV10-1, with D uncertain. The CDR3 is 13 residues long. The V end was cut by 2 bases, the J end by 5 bases, with 7 bases between. Germline CDR1 is WNHNN and CDR2 is SYGVQD (reference sequence). In nucleotides, the CDR3 is TGCGCCAGCAGTGAGCCGGTCAACAATGAGCAGTTCTTC. It translates to CASSEPVNNEQFF.